A selection of T cell receptor beta chains follows, all from one sample in a study of PD-1 blockade in classical Hodgkin lymphoma. The protocol was immunoSEQ multiplex PCR, while the TCRdb copy is restricted to in-frame clones and leaves out a portion. The sample lists some 100,000 clones; around nine tenths were seen once. This material consisted of peripheral blood mononuclear cells (PBMCs), taken at baseline. The receptors originated from a human donor with classical Hodgkin lymphoma. Each CDR3 is given with its conserved first and last residue. Fields, in order: D gene, clone size, V gene, J gene, CDR3 protein, CDR3 DNA. A D gene is named only where the DNA matches it firmly. Size is stated for part of the rows, as once, few or many counts, or as a class when the clone is expanded.

>.|.|TRBV6-5|TRBJ2-3
CASRRAGGTDTQYF
TGTGCCAGCAGACGGGCAGGAGGCACAGATACGCAGTATTTT
>.|.|TRBV4-1|TRBJ2-7
CASSQVRLDEQYF
TGCGCCAGCAGCCAAGTCAGGTTGGACGAGCAGTACTTC
>TRBD2|.|TRBV9|TRBJ2-1
CASSGGMRASGNNEQFF
TGTGCCAGCAGCGGGGGTATGAGGGCTAGCGGAAACAATGAGCAGTTCTTC
>.|.|TRBV16|TRBJ2-7
CASSPIGRSTVYEQYF
TGTGCCAGCAGCCCCATCGGGCGGAGCACCGTCTACGAGCAGTACTTC
>TRBD1|.|TRBV27|TRBJ2-7
CASRTGAYEQYF
TGTGCCAGCCGGACAGGCGCCTACGAGCAGTACTTC
>.|.|TRBV2|TRBJ2-7
CASSGEQYF
TGTGCCAGCTCTGGCGAGCAGTACTTC
>TRBD1|.|TRBV11-2|TRBJ2-7
CASSLETTGAAYEQYF
TGTGCCAGCAGCTTAGAAACGACAGGGGCTGCTTACGAGCAGTACTTC
>.|.|TRBV6-6|TRBJ2-7
CASSYRGPTYEQYF
TGTGCCAGCAGTTACCGGGGGCCGACCTACGAGCAGTACTTC
>.|.|TRBV28|TRBJ1-5
CASSQYRANQPQHF
TGTGCCAGCAGTCAATACAGGGCCAATCAGCCCCAGCATTTT
>.|.|TRBV9|TRBJ2-7
CASSVAGGGDEQYF
TGTGCCAGCAGCGTAGCTGGGGGCGGCGACGAGCAGTACTTC
>.|.|TRBV30|TRBJ2-3
CASEEWNTDTQYF
TGTGCCTCCGAGGAGTGGAACACAGATACGCAGTATTTT
>.|.|TRBV19|TRBJ2-7
CASSMGNSWEQYF
TGTGCCAGTAGTATGGGAAACAGCTGGGAGCAGTACTTC
>.|.|TRBV7-9|TRBJ2-2
CASSFGLLGAGELFF
TGTGCCAGCAGCTTCGGACTCCTGGGCGCCGGGGAGCTGTTTTTT
>.|.|TRBV10-3|TRBJ2-1
CAISERDVNEQFF
TGTGCCATCAGTGAACGGGACGTAAATGAGCAGTTCTTC
>.|.|TRBV7-9|TRBJ1-1
CASRQIRDTEAFF
TGTGCCAGCAGACAAATACGGGACACTGAAGCTTTCTTT
>TRBD1|.|TRBV7-9|TRBJ2-7
CASSSTADRGSYEQYF
TGTGCCAGCAGCTCTACTGCAGACAGGGGTAGTTACGAGCAGTACTTC
>.|.|TRBV19|TRBJ2-3
CASSTRGLTDTQYF
TGTGCCAGTAGTACCCGGGGCCTGACAGATACGCAGTATTTT
>TRBD2|.|TRBV19|TRBJ2-7
CASSPRGEGYEQYF
TGTGCCAGTAGTCCACGAGGGGAGGGGTACGAGCAGTACTTC
>TRBD2|few|TRBV4-1|TRBJ2-7
CASSQASGRALYEQYF
TGCGCCAGCAGCCAAGCTAGCGGGAGGGCCTTGTACGAGCAGTACTTC
>.|.|TRBV11-2|TRBJ2-7
CASRTHRGASYEQYF
TGTGCCAGCAGAACCCACCGGGGCGCTTCCTACGAGCAGTACTTC
>.|once|TRBV27|TRBJ2-7
CASSFQGSYEQYF
TGTGCCAGCAGTTTCCAGGGGTCCTACGAGCAGTACTTC
>.|.|TRBV9|TRBJ2-3
CASSDSAGTDTQYF
TGTGCCAGCAGCGACTCGGCGGGCACAGATACGCAGTATTTT
>TRBD2|.|TRBV13|TRBJ2-7
CASSRSGSGAPYEQYF
TGTGCCAGCAGCCGGAGCGGTAGCGGGGCGCCCTACGAGCAGTACTTC
>TRBD1|few|TRBV19|TRBJ1-2
CASSLTGIYGYTF
TGTGCCAGTAGCTTGACAGGGATCTATGGCTACACCTTC
>TRBD2|.|TRBV29-1|TRBJ2-4
CSVEGGSGRWGGNIQYF
TGCAGCGTTGAGGGCGGTAGCGGGAGGTGGGGTGGAAACATTCAGTACTTC
>.|.|TRBV2|TRBJ2-3
CASTRSGPYMGTF
TGTGCCAGCACTCGAAGCGGTCCCTATATGGGGACCTTT
>.|.|TRBV10-1|TRBJ2-7
CASSESGQLSYEQYF
TGCGCCAGCAGTGAGTCCGGGCAGTTATCCTACGAGCAGTACTTC
>.|.|TRBV29-1|TRBJ2-1
CSVTERGAPRNEQFF
TGCAGCGTTACCGAACGGGGGGCGCCGAGGAATGAGCAGTTCTTC
>TRBD2|.|TRBV4-1|TRBJ2-1
CASSQVGTSGISSYNEQFF
TGCGCCAGCAGCCAAGTGGGGACTAGCGGAATAAGCTCCTACAATGAGCAGTTCTTC
>.|.|TRBV6-1|TRBJ2-7
CASRDTRDEQYF
TGTGCCAGCAGGGACACCCGGGACGAGCAGTACTTC
>.|once|TRBV30|TRBJ1-1
CAWRGNTEAFF
TGTGCCTGGAGGGGAAACACTGAAGCTTTCTTT
>TRBD2|.|TRBV14|TRBJ2-1
CASSQVPTSGESNEQFF
TGTGCCAGCAGCCAAGTCCCGACTAGCGGAGAGAGCAATGAGCAGTTCTTC
>.|.|TRBV27|TRBJ2-1
CASSFAGNYNEQFF
TGTGCCAGCAGTTTCGCGGGAAACTACAATGAGCAGTTCTTC
>.|.|TRBV6-7|TRBJ2-4
CASSYSSQRARGNIQYF
TGTGCCAGCAGTTACTCGAGCCAGCGGGCAAGGGGGAACATTCAGTACTTC
>TRBD2|.|TRBV4-2|TRBJ2-7
CASSQDLGSGSYEQYF
TGTGCCAGCAGCCAAGATCTCGGTAGCGGGTCCTACGAGCAGTACTTC
>TRBD1|.|TRBV5-1|TRBJ2-7
CASSLGTGVGEQYF
TGCGCCAGCAGCCTCGGGACAGGGGTTGGAGAGCAGTACTTC
>TRBD2|.|TRBV7-2|TRBJ2-2
CASSAFLGRAGELFF
TGTGCCAGCAGCGCGTTTCTCGGGAGGGCCGGGGAGCTGTTTTTT
>.|.|TRBV19|TRBJ1-2
CASTPTGYGYTF
TGTGCCAGTACCCCGACGGGCTATGGCTACACCTTC
>.|.|TRBV5-5|TRBJ2-1
CASSLFSSGGDNEQFF
TGTGCCAGCAGCTTGTTTTCCAGCGGAGGAGACAATGAGCAGTTCTTC
>.|.|TRBV25-1|TRBJ1-6
CASSKAPFNSPLHF
TGTGCCAGCAGTAAGGCCCCTTTTAATTCACCCCTCCACTTT
>TRBD1|.|TRBV6-1|TRBJ2-3
CACSGTGSTDTQYF
TGTGCCTGCTCCGGGACAGGCAGCACAGATACGCAGTATTTT
>.|.|TRBV10-2|TRBJ2-2
CASARDLLTGELFF
TGCGCCAGCGCTCGTGACCTTCTGACCGGGGAGCTGTTTTTT
>.|.|TRBV10-1|TRBJ2-1
CASRPRDTIAAYYNEQFF
TGCGCCAGCAGACCCCGGGACACAATAGCGGCCTACTACAATGAGCAGTTCTTC
>TRBD2|.|TRBV18|TRBJ2-5
CASSPLPAGTVQETQYF
TGTGCCAGCTCACCACTTCCAGCGGGAACGGTCCAAGAGACCCAGTACTTC
>TRBD1|.|TRBV11-2|TRBJ2-5
CASSLSTGTVHFRQETQYF
TGTGCCAGCAGCTTGTCGACCGGGACAGTGCATTTTCGACAAGAGACCCAGTACTTC
>TRBD2|.|TRBV13|TRBJ2-1
CASSFGGSGKSYNEQFF
TGTGCCAGCAGCTTCGGGGGTAGCGGGAAATCTTACAATGAGCAGTTCTTC
>TRBD2|.|TRBV6-5|TRBJ2-1
CASSPGTSIDEQFF
TGTGCCAGCAGTCCCGGGACTAGCATCGATGAGCAGTTCTTC
>TRBD1|once|TRBV10-2|TRBJ2-7
CASRTGTGTYEQYF
TGCGCCAGCAGAACCGGGACAGGGACTTACGAGCAGTACTTC
>TRBD1|.|TRBV18|TRBJ2-7
CASSPNGQGNEQYF
TGTGCCAGCTCACCAAACGGACAGGGCAACGAGCAGTACTTC
>TRBD1|.|TRBV19|TRBJ1-2
CASSMPRQGGIYGYTF
TGTGCCAGTAGTATGCCTCGACAGGGCGGGATCTATGGCTACACCTTC
>.|.|TRBV6-5|TRBJ1-3
CASSYARGRRDTIYF
TGTGCCAGCAGTTACGCAAGGGGGAGACGGGACACCATATATTTT
>.|.|TRBV21-1|TRBJ1-2
CASSTSMDRRNYGYTF
TGTGCCAGCAGCACTTCAATGGACAGGAGAAACTATGGCTACACCTTC
>.|.|TRBV10-3|TRBJ1-2
CAISGPRETGYTF
TGTGCCATCAGTGGGCCGAGGGAAACCGGCTACACCTTC
>.|.|TRBV10-2|TRBJ2-3
CASSERRLDTQYF
TGCGCCAGCAGTGAGCGGAGGTTGGATACGCAGTATTTT